These 24 T cell receptor beta chains were sequenced from one sample in a study of cytomegalovirus exposure and HLA in healthy donors. The PCR was carried out with 60 Vbeta primers and 13 Jbeta primers. Method: immunoSEQ multiplex PCR; TCRdb's copy keeps in-frame clones and lacks some. The sample consists of more than 150,000 clones, 60% to 85% of them appearing once. The sample consisted of PBMCs. Receptor source: a man aged 18-30 years in good health and CMV-seronegative.

Only one count was recorded for this clone. J is TRBJ1-2 and V is TRBV7-2; TRBD1 matches at 8 bases. The CDR3 consists of 14 residues. Trimming cost V 7 bases and J 8 bases; bases outside gene matches: 12. Germline CDR1 SGHTA, CDR2 FQGNSA. The CDR3 coding sequence is TGTGCCAGCACGTTCTCAGGGGGCGCGGGGGGCTACACCTTC. This sequence encodes CASTFSGGAGGYTF.

The chain is built from TRBV7-6 and TRBJ1-4; no clear D gene. The CDR3 is 17 amino acids. CDR1 and CDR2 (germline): SGHVS, FNYEAQ. V was pared by 2 bases and J by 8 bases, with 21 bases between. The CDR3 DNA reads TGTGCCAGCAGCTTACTCTTATCGGGGTCTTTAGGGGAAAAACTGTTTTTT. This encodes CASSLLLSGSLGEKLFF. The entire variable domain, with the rest obtained from reference TRBV7-6 and TRBJ1-4, is as follows: GAGVSQSPRYKVTKRGQDVALRCDPISGHVSLYWYRQALGQGPEFLTYFNYEAQQDKSGLPNDRFSAERPEGSISTLTIQRTEQRDSAMYRCASSLLLSGSLGEKLFFGSGTQLSVL.

The genes are TRBV9 and TRBJ1-6; D unresolved. Germline lookup yields CDR1 SGDLS and CDR2 YYNGEE. V lost 4 bases and J lost 1, with 6 bases in between. This CDR3 has 14 amino acids. CDR3 protein: CASSPESYNSPLHF. The CDR3 DNA follows: TGTGCCAGCAGCCCCGAGTCCTATAATTCACCCCTCCACTTT. Combining the CDR3 with reference TRBV9 and TRBJ1-6 gives the whole variable domain DSGVTQTPKHLITATGQRVTLRCSPRSGDLSVYWYQQSLDQGLQFLIQYYNGEERAKGNILERFSAQQFPDLHSELNLSSLELGDSALYFCASSPESYNSPLHFGNGTRLTVT.

This clone was counted between two and nine times. The chain uses TRBV5-8 and TRBJ2-6; D uncertain. V was shortened by 6 bases and J by 0 bases, with 10 bases between the two germline ends. The germline gives CDR1 SGHTS, CDR2 YDEGEE. CDR3 length: 15 residues. The chain's CDR3 is CASTPEYSGANVLTF. The DNA of the CDR3 is TGTGCCAGCACCCCTGAGTACTCTGGGGCCAACGTCCTGACTTTC.

The genes are TRBV28 and TRBJ1-2; D is ambiguous. CDR1 and CDR2 from the germline V gene are MDHEN and SYDVKM. The CDR3 consists of 14 residues. Trimming left V 3 bases short and J 0 bases short, with 8 bases between. CDR3 DNA: TGTGCCAGCAGTTTCCCAGGATCTAACTATGGCTACACCTTC. Protein product: CASSFPGSNYGYTF.

This clone showed up just once. The chain combines TRBV5-1 with TRBJ1-1; the D is unclear. The CDR3 spans 14 residues. Germline V gene sequence: CDR1 SGHRS, CDR2 YFSETQ. Deletions cut 1 base from V and 4 bases from J, with 11 bases between. The CDR3 bases are TGCGCCAGCAGCTTGACCGACTCGGGCACTGAAGCTTTCTTT. As protein: CASSLTDSGTEAFF.

Notes on this clone: This same CDR3 is encoded by further DNA sequences in the sample. The J gene is TRBJ2-3, the V gene TRBV6-5; 8 bases align to TRBD1. There are 14 residues in the CDR3. After removal of 6 bases from V and 1 base from J, the junction contained 3 bases not matched to a gene. The germline CDR1 and CDR2 sequences are MNHEY and SVGAGI. The CDR3 DNA reads as TGTGCCAGCAGACCGACAGGGGGCACAGATACGCAGTATTTT. This codes for CASRPTGGTDTQYF.

The chain joins TRBV28 to TRBJ1-1, with 9 bases matching TRBD1. The length of the CDR3 is 14 residues. With V trimmed by 4 bases and J by 5 bases, 5 bases remained unmatched. Germline loops: CDR1 MDHEN, CDR2 SYDVKM. CDR3 DNA sequence: TGTGCCAGCAGTTCCGGGACAGGGACGACTGAAGCTTTCTTT. Amino acid sequence: CASSSGTGTTEAFF.

The chain joins TRBV6-1 to TRBJ1-4; possible D gene TRBD1, 5 bases. Trimming removed 0 bases at V and 15 bases at J, with 11 bases between. The CDR3 consists of 12 residues. CDR1 MNHNS and CDR2 SASEGT come from the germline V gene. The CDR3 nucleotides are TGTGCCAGCAGTGAAGCGGTCGGAGGGGTGTTTTTT. Protein sequence: CASSEAVGGVFF.

The rearrangement uses TRBV27 and TRBJ2-7; 10 nucleotides align to TRBD1. The V gene end was trimmed by 8 bases and the J gene end by 6 bases; junction bases not matched to a gene: 10. The CDR3 has 14 residues. Germline V gene lookup returns CDR1 MNHEY and CDR2 SMNVEV (reference sequence). The CDR3 loop reads CASCLGQGLCEQYF. As DNA, the CDR3 is TGTGCCAGCTGCCTGGGACAGGGGCTTTGCGAGCAGTACTTC.

The chain carries TRBV11-3 and TRBJ2-5; 9 bases map to TRBD1. CDR1 is SGHNT and CDR2 is YENEEA in the germline V gene. The trim removed 5 bases at V and 4 bases at J, leaving 8 bases unmatched. The CDR3 covers 15 residues. CDR3 coding DNA: TGTGCCAGCAGCCAGACGACAGGGGGGGTAGAGACCCAGTACTTC. This translates into CASSQTTGGVETQYF.

The rearrangement links TRBV5-4 to TRBJ2-3; D might be TRBD1 (6 bases). The CDR3 spans 17 residues. Germline V gene data show CDR1 as SGHNT and CDR2 as YYREEE (reference sequence). Between the trimmed V and J ends, which lost 4 bases and 1 base, there was a span of 19 bases. CDR3 sequence reads: CASSLQGMAHGTDTQYF. CDR3 DNA sequence: TGTGCCAGCAGCCTCCAGGGGATGGCCCACGGCACAGATACGCAGTATTTT.

A remark on this clone: An end of the junction does not agree with germline; a read error may underlie this. The chain has TRBV5-1 and TRBJ2-5; 12 bases map to TRBD2. The CDR3 extends over 16 amino acids. The germline V gene has CDR1 SGHRS and CDR2 YFSETQ. The CDR3 is CASSYGTSGPQEAQYF. The CDR3 DNA reads as TGCGCCAGCAGCTACGGGACTAGCGGGCCCCAAGAGGCCCAGTACTTC.

The chain uses TRBV9 and TRBJ2-5, with D perhaps TRBD1 (6 bases). There are 15 residues in the CDR3. In germline, CDR1 is SGDLS, CDR2 YYNGEE. Trimming stripped 4 bases from V and 3 bases from J, with 16 bases between. The CDR3 nucleotides read TGTGCCAGCAGCATTAATACAGGGTTGGAAGAGACCCAGTACTTC. It is translated as CASSINTGLEETQYF.

The chain carries TRBV29-1 and TRBJ2-5, with D perhaps TRBD2 (7 bases). The closer fit of TRBJ2-7 to the DNA end suggests the J call may be wrong. Looked up from germline, CDR1 is SQVTM and CDR2 is ANQGSEA. The CDR3 sequence is 13 residues long. The CDR3 coding sequence is TGCAGCGTACCTCGAGGGGGGGGCTACGAGCAGTACTTC. It is translated as CSVPRGGGYEQYF.

This clone came up once. The rearrangement joins TRBV7-9 to TRBJ2-6, with 9 bases aligning to TRBD1. J was trimmed by 2 bases and V by 4 bases; bases with no gene match: 6. Germline CDR1 reads SEHNR; CDR2 reads FQNEAQ (reference sequence). CDR3 length equals 17 residues. CDR3 sequence (DNA): TGTGCCAGCAGCTCCCCGGGACAGGGTGCTGGGGCCAACGTCCTGACTTTC. Protein sequence: CASSSPGQGAGANVLTF. The whole variable domain, remainder taken from reference TRBV7-9 and TRBJ2-6, is DTGVSQNPRHKITKRGQNVTFRCDPISEHNRLYWYRQTLGQGPEFLTYFQNEAQLEKSRLLSDRFSAERPKGSFSTLEIQRTEQGDSAMYLCASSSPGQGAGANVLTFGAGSRLTVL.

This rearrangement joins TRBV9 to TRBJ2-3, with 9 positions matching TRBD2. V dropped 3 bases and J dropped 2; count of bases not matched to a gene: 4. The CDR3 length is 15 residues. The germline CDR1 and CDR2 sequences are SGDLS and YYNGEE. The CDR3 DNA reads TGTGCCAGCAGCGGCGGCGGGGGGGCCACAGATACGCAGTATTTT. Translating it yields CASSGGGGATDTQYF.

The chain has TRBV10-3 and TRBJ2-7; 7 nucleotides line up with TRBD1. CDR3 size: 12 residues. In germline, CDR1 is ENHRY, CDR2 SYGVKD. Trimming cost V 8 bases and J 9 bases; bases outside gene matches: 10. The CDR3 region is CAILRNRTGQYF. The DNA of the CDR3 is TGTGCCATCCTCCGGAATAGGACAGGGCAGTACTTC.

Concerning this clone itself: Additional DNA sequences in this sample encode the identical CDR3. The gene calls are TRBV10-3 and TRBJ2-3, with 7 bases matching TRBD1. The CDR3 is 14 amino acids. CDR1 is ENHRY, CDR2 SYGVKD, per germline. J gave up 1 base and V 7 bases, and 5 bases lay outside the gene matches. The DNA for the CDR3 is TGTGCCATCAAGGGGGCATTCGGCACAGATACGCAGTATTTT. Amino acid sequence: CAIKGAFGTDTQYF.

The genes are TRBV29-1 and TRBJ2-7; D unclear. This CDR3 contains 12 residues. Trimming took off 7 bases at V and 0 bases at J, with 10 bases between the two ends. CDR1 and CDR2 from the germline V gene are SQVTM and ANQGSEA. DNA for the CDR3: TGCAGCGCCCGCAAGAGCTCCTACGAGCAGTACTTC. Protein: CSARKSSYEQYF.

The CDR3 region has the DNA TGTGCCAGTCGGGACAGGGGGCGCGATGGTCAGCCCCAGCATTTT. This sequence encodes CASRDRGRDGQPQHF. The rearrangement uses TRBV21-1 and TRBJ1-5; TRBD1 is the table's D call, not checked against the DNA. TRBV21-1 corresponds to a pseudogene. This CDR3 is 15 amino acids long.

The J gene is TRBJ1-2, the V gene TRBV6-5, with a possible D match to TRBD1 (6 bases). The CDR3 consists of 12 residues. The germline CDR1 and CDR2 sequences are MNHEY and SVGAGI. The ends were cut back, 8 bases at V and 7 bases at J, with 14 bases in the middle. CDR3: CASRETGSGYTF. The DNA of the CDR3 is TGTGCCAGCCGGGAAACAGGGAGTGGCTACACCTTC.

This clone was observed a few times. CDR3: CASTRRVSETQYF. CDR3 DNA: TGTGCCAGCACACGGAGGGTGTCGGAGACCCAGTACTTC. The rearrangement uses TRBV2 and TRBJ2-5, with a weak D call TRBD2 (6 bases). There are 13 residues in the CDR3. CDR1 is SNHLY, CDR2 FYNNEI, per germline. V was cut by 7 bases and J by 5 bases, with 14 bases left in between.

This clone was seen just once. Sequence at one end of the junction differs from germline and may be a read error. In DNA form, the CDR3 reads TGTGCCAGCAGCCTAGCCCCCACACAGGGGTATAGCAATCAGCCCCAGCATTTT. Protein product: CASSLAPTQGYSNQPQHF. The chain links TRBV7-6 to TRBJ1-5; 7 positions match TRBD1. Germline assignment: CDR1 SGHVS and CDR2 FNYEAQ. The CDR3 runs 18 residues.